This is a list of T cell receptor beta chains from one sample in a study of blood T cell repertoires in COVID-19. The assay was immunoSEQ multiplex PCR, and TCRdb's table has in-frame clones only and misses some. The sample carries some 450,000 clones, around 89% recorded once. The sequenced sample consisted of peripheral blood. The receptors here all came from a woman between 50 and 59 years old with COVID-19, enrolled during active disease. CDR3s leave out the opening cysteine and the closing phenylalanine or tryptophan. Fields, in order: CDR3 protein, V gene, J gene, clone size. Clone size is stated in some rows and not others, as once, few, many or a class when expanded.

CDR3 protein: AWSVGTTEGEKLF
V gene: TRBV30
J gene: TRBJ1-4
clone size: .

CDR3 protein: ASSETLDEQY
V gene: TRBV10-2
J gene: TRBJ2-7
clone size: .

CDR3 protein: ASRTGTTSTDTQY
V gene: TRBV2
J gene: TRBJ2-3
clone size: .

CDR3 protein: ASSLNRESFSGNTIY
V gene: TRBV9
J gene: TRBJ1-3
clone size: .

CDR3 protein: ASTPGTGNYEQY
V gene: TRBV2
J gene: TRBJ2-7
clone size: .

CDR3 protein: ASSYSRGLSYGYT
V gene: TRBV6-5
J gene: TRBJ1-2
clone size: .

CDR3 protein: AFSTGMNTEAF
V gene: TRBV30
J gene: TRBJ1-1
clone size: .

CDR3 protein: ASRRQGDYEQY
V gene: TRBV19
J gene: TRBJ2-7
clone size: .

CDR3 protein: ASGHTNIQY
V gene: TRBV11-2
J gene: TRBJ2-4
clone size: .

CDR3 protein: ASSIEGTMNTEAF
V gene: TRBV19
J gene: TRBJ1-1
clone size: .

CDR3 protein: ASSLAQASTDTQY
V gene: TRBV5-1
J gene: TRBJ2-3
clone size: .

CDR3 protein: ASSWDYTQY
V gene: TRBV7-2
J gene: TRBJ2-3
clone size: .

CDR3 protein: ASSTGVNTEAF
V gene: TRBV19
J gene: TRBJ1-1
clone size: .

CDR3 protein: ASSPGGGLDEQF
V gene: TRBV5-1
J gene: TRBJ2-1
clone size: .

CDR3 protein: ATRGGENEKLF
V gene: TRBV27
J gene: TRBJ1-4
clone size: .

CDR3 protein: ASSPQAGADTQY
V gene: TRBV5-4
J gene: TRBJ2-3
clone size: .

CDR3 protein: ASSLDAAGDQETQY
V gene: TRBV5-1
J gene: TRBJ2-5
clone size: .

CDR3 protein: ATRRRDGPREKLF
V gene: TRBV15
J gene: TRBJ1-4
clone size: .

CDR3 protein: ASSPNRGETQY
V gene: TRBV2
J gene: TRBJ2-5
clone size: .

CDR3 protein: ASSRTGGETQY
V gene: TRBV7-9
J gene: TRBJ2-5
clone size: .

CDR3 protein: ASSIPRTGIHTEAF
V gene: TRBV19
J gene: TRBJ1-1
clone size: .

CDR3 protein: AWSFHRRVGADTQY
V gene: TRBV30
J gene: TRBJ2-3
clone size: .

CDR3 protein: ASSQYITGGKGDEKLF
V gene: TRBV4-1
J gene: TRBJ1-4
clone size: .

CDR3 protein: ASSPKTSGGADTQY
V gene: TRBV5-4
J gene: TRBJ2-3
clone size: .

CDR3 protein: ASSIQRGRVETQY
V gene: TRBV6-5
J gene: TRBJ2-5
clone size: .

CDR3 protein: ASSRDIKPNYGYT
V gene: TRBV19
J gene: TRBJ1-2
clone size: .

CDR3 protein: ASSSTGITEAF
V gene: TRBV4-2
J gene: TRBJ1-1
clone size: .

CDR3 protein: ASSLTWEGDEQF
V gene: TRBV27
J gene: TRBJ2-1
clone size: .

CDR3 protein: ASSPHGEVAF
V gene: TRBV7-9
J gene: TRBJ1-1
clone size: .

CDR3 protein: ASSLSGWDEKLF
V gene: TRBV7-9
J gene: TRBJ1-4
clone size: .

CDR3 protein: ASSSGHHYEQY
V gene: TRBV27
J gene: TRBJ2-7
clone size: once

CDR3 protein: ASSLSRNTEAF
V gene: TRBV27
J gene: TRBJ1-1
clone size: .

CDR3 protein: ATSRGGGRDTEAF
V gene: TRBV15
J gene: TRBJ1-1
clone size: once

CDR3 protein: ATSDRGAGKLF
V gene: TRBV24-1
J gene: TRBJ1-4
clone size: .

CDR3 protein: ASSPALYPTDTQY
V gene: TRBV18
J gene: TRBJ2-3
clone size: .

CDR3 protein: ASSLSGFSYNEQF
V gene: TRBV7-8
J gene: TRBJ2-1
clone size: .

CDR3 protein: ASSPWGQGSPLH
V gene: TRBV7-6
J gene: TRBJ1-6
clone size: .

CDR3 protein: ASSPRETGYGYT
V gene: TRBV18
J gene: TRBJ1-2
clone size: .

CDR3 protein: ASSRGPGGAYEQY
V gene: TRBV7-2
J gene: TRBJ2-7
clone size: .

CDR3 protein: ASSPRGPTSHEQY
V gene: TRBV11-2
J gene: TRBJ2-7
clone size: .

CDR3 protein: ATSTAGRDEQF
V gene: TRBV24-1
J gene: TRBJ2-1
clone size: .

CDR3 protein: ASSSGTKIDEQY
V gene: TRBV28
J gene: TRBJ2-7
clone size: .

CDR3 protein: ASSARLNTEAF
V gene: TRBV2
J gene: TRBJ1-1
clone size: .

CDR3 protein: ASSLTGVGTDTQY
V gene: TRBV7-2
J gene: TRBJ2-3
clone size: .